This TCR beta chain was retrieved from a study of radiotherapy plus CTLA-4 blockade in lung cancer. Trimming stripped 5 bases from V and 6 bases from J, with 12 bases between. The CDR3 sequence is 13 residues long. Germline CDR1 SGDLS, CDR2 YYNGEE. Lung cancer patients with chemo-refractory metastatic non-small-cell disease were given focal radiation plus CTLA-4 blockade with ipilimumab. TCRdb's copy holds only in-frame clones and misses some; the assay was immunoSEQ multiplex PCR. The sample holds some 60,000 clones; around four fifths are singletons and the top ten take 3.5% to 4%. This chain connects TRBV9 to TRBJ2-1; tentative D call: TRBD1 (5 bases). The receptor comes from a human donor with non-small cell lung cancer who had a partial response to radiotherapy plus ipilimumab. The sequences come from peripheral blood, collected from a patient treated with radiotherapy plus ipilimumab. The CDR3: CASRTATSNEQFF. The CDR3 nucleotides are TGTGCCAGCAGGACAGCCACCTCCAATGAGCAGTTCTTC.